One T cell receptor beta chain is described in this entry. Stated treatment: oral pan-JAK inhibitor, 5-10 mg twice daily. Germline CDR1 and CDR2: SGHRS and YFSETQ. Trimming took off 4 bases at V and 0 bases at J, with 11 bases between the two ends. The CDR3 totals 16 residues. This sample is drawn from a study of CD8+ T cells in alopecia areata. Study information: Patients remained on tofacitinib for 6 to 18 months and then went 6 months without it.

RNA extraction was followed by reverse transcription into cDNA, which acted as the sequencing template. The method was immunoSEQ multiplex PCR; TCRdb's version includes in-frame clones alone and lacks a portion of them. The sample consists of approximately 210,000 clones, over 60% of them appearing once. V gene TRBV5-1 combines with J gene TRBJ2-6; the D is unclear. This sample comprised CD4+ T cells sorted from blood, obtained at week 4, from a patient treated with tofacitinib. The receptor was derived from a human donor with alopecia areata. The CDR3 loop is CASSLSYSSGANVLTF. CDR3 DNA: TGCGCCAGCAGCCTATCATACAGCTCTGGGGCCAACGTCCTGACTTTC.